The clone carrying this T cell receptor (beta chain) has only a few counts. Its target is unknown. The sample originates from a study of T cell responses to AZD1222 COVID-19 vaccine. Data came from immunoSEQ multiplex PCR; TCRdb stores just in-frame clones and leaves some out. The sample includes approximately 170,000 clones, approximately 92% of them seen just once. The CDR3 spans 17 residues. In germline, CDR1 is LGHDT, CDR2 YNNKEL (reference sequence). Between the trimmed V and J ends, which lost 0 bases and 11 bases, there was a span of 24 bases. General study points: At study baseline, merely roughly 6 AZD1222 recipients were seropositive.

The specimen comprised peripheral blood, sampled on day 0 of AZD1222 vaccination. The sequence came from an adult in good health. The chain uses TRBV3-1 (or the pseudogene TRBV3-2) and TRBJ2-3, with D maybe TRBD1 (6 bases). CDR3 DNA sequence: TGTGCCAGCAGCCAAGACCCCCGCCGGGACATCCTCTTCAGGCAGTATTTT. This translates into CASSQDPRRDILFRQYF.